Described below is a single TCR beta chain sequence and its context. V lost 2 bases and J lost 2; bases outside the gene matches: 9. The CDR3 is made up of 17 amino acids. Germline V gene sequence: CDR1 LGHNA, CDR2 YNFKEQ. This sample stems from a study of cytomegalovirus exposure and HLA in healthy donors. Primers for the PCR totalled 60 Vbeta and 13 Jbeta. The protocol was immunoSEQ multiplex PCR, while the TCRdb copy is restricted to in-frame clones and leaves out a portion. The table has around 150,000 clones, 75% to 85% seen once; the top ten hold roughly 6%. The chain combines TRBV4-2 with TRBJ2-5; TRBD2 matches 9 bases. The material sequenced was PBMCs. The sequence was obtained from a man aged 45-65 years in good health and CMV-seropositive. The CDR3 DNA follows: TGTGCCAGCAGCCAAAAGGCTAGCGGGACGACACAAGAGACCCAGTACTTC. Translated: CASSQKASGTTQETQYF.